The 29 T cell receptor beta chains given below trace back to one sample, sequenced in a study of T cells in women clearing cervical HPV infection. Libraries were prepared by immunoSEQ multiplex PCR; TCRdb keeps only in-frame clonotypes and omits some of them. This table holds fewer than 30,000 clones. The sample was blood buffy coat. These TCRs come from a woman aged 18 to 69 with a cervical HPV16 infection that either progressed to CIN3+ or cleared (not recorded which).

As to this clone: The read ends 3 residues before the CDR3 terminus; that terminus is restored from the germline J gene. The chain couples TRBV7-8 to TRBJ2-1; tentative D call: TRBD2 (6 bases). Between the trimmed V and J ends, which lost 5 bases and 1 base, there was a span of 15 bases. Germline CDR1 reads SGHVS; CDR2 reads FQNEAQ. This CDR3 region has 16 residues. CDR3 loop: CASSDWSGSSYNEQFF. CDR3 DNA (partial): TGTGCCAGCAGCGATTGGAGCGGGTCGTCCTACAATGAG.

Notes on this clone: The read ends 3 residues before the CDR3 terminus; that terminus is restored from the germline J gene. The chain recombines TRBV7-3 with TRBJ1-2; D call uncertain. Germline CDR1 is SGHTA and CDR2 is FQGTGA. The CDR3 length is 15 residues. Incomplete CDR3 DNA: TGTGCCAGCAGCCTCCTAGCGGGTGAACACAATGAC. Its translation is CASSLLAGEHND. The whole CDR3 is CASSLLAGEHNDYTF.

To note about this clone: The read ends 3 residues shy of where the CDR3 ends; the end is completed using the germline J gene. The rearrangement uses TRBV5-1 and TRBJ2-3; D ambiguous. In germline, CDR1 is SGHRS, CDR2 YFSETQ. This CDR3 region has 11 residues. Here the CDR3 reads CASRIQETQYF. The part of the CDR3 DNA that was read is TGCGCCAGCAGAATACAAGAGACG.

With respect to this clone: The read ends 3 residues early relative to the CDR3; the germline J gene fills the gap. The chain recombines TRBV2 with TRBJ2-3; 11 nucleotides align to TRBD2. Per germline, CDR1 SNHLY and CDR2 FYNNEI. The CDR3 is made up of 14 amino acids. The V segment lost 5 bases and the J segment 5 bases; nucleotides outside the gene matches: 3. The CDR3 is CASSIAGGQDTQYF. CDR3 DNA, as far as it was read: TGTGCCAGCAGTATAGCGGGAGGGCAAGATACG.

Points on this clone: The read falls 3 residues short of the CDR3 end, and the missing part is taken from the germline J gene. This chain joins TRBV20-1 and TRBJ2-7; D is possibly TRBD2 (5 bases). Trimming cost V 2 bases and J 5 bases, with 13 bases left between them. This CDR3 has 13 amino acids. CDR1 is DFQATT, CDR2 SNEGSKA, per germline (reference sequence). Incomplete CDR3 DNA: TGCAGTGCTAGAAGTCCCTACGGGGACGAG. It codes for CSARSPYGDE. In full, the CDR3 is CSARSPYGDEQYF.

As to this clone: The read comes to an end 3 residues before the CDR3 does, leaving the germline J gene to fill in the end. The chain recombines TRBV5-5 with TRBJ1-4; D may be TRBD1 (5 bases). The CDR3 runs 15 residues. Germline-derived CDR1 and CDR2 are SGHKS and YYEKEE (reference sequence). Trimming took off 4 bases at V and 5 bases at J, with 15 bases between the two ends. The CDR3 spells CASSLQGGGNEKLFF. Partial CDR3 DNA: TGTGCCAGCAGCCTGCAGGGCGGGGGGAATGAAAAA.

Comments on this clone: The read ends 3 residues early relative to the CDR3; the germline J gene fills the gap. The rearrangement uses TRBV30 and TRBJ1-2, with 7 bases lining up with TRBD1. The V and J ends lost 3 bases and 5 bases, in that order; junction bases with no gene match: 6. Germline V gene data show CDR1 as GTSNPN and CDR2 as SVGIG (reference sequence). The CDR3 runs to 13 residues. CDR3 protein: CAWRRGLEYGYTF. The CDR3 bases that were read are TGTGCCTGGAGAAGGGGGCTAGAATATGGC.

As concerns this clone: At one end the junction does not follow the germline gene, possibly because of a read error. The read terminates 3 residues ahead of where the CDR3 ends, so the germline J gene completes it. Other DNA sequences in this specimen translate into the identical CDR3. The chain uses TRBV20-1 and TRBJ1-3; TRBD1 is a possible D gene (5 bases). CDR3 length: 13 residues. CDR1 and CDR2 from the germline V gene are DFQATT and SNEGSKA (reference sequence). The chain's CDR3 is CSATPGLGNTIYF. The sequenced CDR3 bases are TGCAGTGCTACACCGGGACTTGGAAACACG.

A word on this clone: Compared with germline, one end of the junction differs, possibly owing to a read error. Other DNA sequences from this sample encode an identical CDR3 as well. Partial CDR3 DNA: TGTGCCTGGAGTCGAGGGCCAAACACA. This gives the protein CAWSRGPNT. From start to end, the CDR3 is CAWSRGPNTIYF. This chain uses TRBV30 with TRBJ1-3; D uncertain. The CDR3 is cut off 3 residues early in the read; its end comes from the germline J gene. The CDR3 totals 12 residues. Looked up from germline, CDR1 is GTSNPN and CDR2 is SVGIG (reference sequence).

A word on this clone: The read ends 3 residues before the CDR3 terminus; that terminus is restored from the germline J gene. The chain is built from TRBV7-8 and TRBJ2-3; 9 nucleotides align to TRBD2. The CDR3 runs 18 residues. Germline CDR1 SGHVS, CDR2 FQNEAQ. V lost 5 bases and J lost 4; bases outside the gene matches: 16. CDR3 sequence: CASSMDSGLAKVPDTQYF. The sequenced CDR3 bases are TGTGCCAGCAGCATGGACTCCGGACTAGCGAAGGTTCCAGATACG.

With regard to this clone: The CDR3 extends 3 residues past the end of the read, so its final part is completed from the germline J gene. J is TRBJ1-5 and V is TRBV6-1, with D possibly matching TRBD1 (5 bases). Trimming stripped 2 bases from V and 3 bases from J, with 11 bases between. The CDR3 consists of 15 residues. Germline loops: CDR1 MNHNS, CDR2 SASEGT. Incomplete CDR3 DNA: TGTGCCAGCAGTGAAAGCGACAGTCCCAATCAGCCC. The encoded protein is CASSESDSPNQP. The CDR3 in full is CASSESDSPNQPQHF.

CDR3 region: CASSPPESGNEKLFF. CDR3 DNA (partial): TGTGCCAGCAGCCCACCGGAGTCGGGGAATGAAAAA. The chain carries TRBV7-9 and TRBJ1-4; D remains unclear. Read coverage stops 3 residues before the CDR3 terminus; the germline J gene supplies the remainder. Germline assignment: CDR1 SEHNR and CDR2 FQNEAQ (reference sequence). V was clipped by 5 bases and J by 5 bases, with 15 bases between them. The CDR3 has 15 amino acids. The whole variable domain, filled in from reference TRBV7-9 and TRBJ1-4, reads DTGVSQNPRHKITKRGQNVTFRCDPISEHNRLYWYRQTLGQGPEFLTYFQNEAQLEKSRLLSDRFSAERPKGSFSTLEIQRTEQGDSAMYLCASSPPESGNEKLFFGSGTQLSVL.

A note on this clone: The read ends 3 residues shy of where the CDR3 ends; the end is completed using the germline J gene. This rearrangement joins TRBV2 to TRBJ2-7, with a possible D match to TRBD1 (6 bases). This CDR3 contains 14 residues. Trimming took 6 bases from V and 5 from J, leaving 17 bases between them. CDR1 and CDR2 from the germline V gene are SNHLY and FYNNEI. The CDR3 here is CASSERQALNEQYF. The sequenced part of the CDR3 DNA is TGTGCCAGCAGCGAGCGACAGGCCCTCAACGAG.

In regard to this clone: The read comes to an end 3 residues before the CDR3 does, leaving the germline J gene to fill in the end. The gene calls are TRBV7-7 and TRBJ2-2, with TRBD1 matching over 7 bases. Germline CDR1 SSHAT, CDR2 FNYEAQ (reference sequence). The CDR3 spans 15 residues. With 3 bases clipped from V and 5 bases from J, the junction kept 6 bases outside the gene matches. The CDR3: CASSFSTGVTGELFF. CDR3 DNA, as far as it was read: TGTGCCAGCAGCTTTAGTACAGGGGTAACCGGGGAG.

About this clone itself: The CDR3 extends 3 residues past the end of the read, so its final part is completed from the germline J gene. J is TRBJ1-6 and V is TRBV7-8; possible D gene TRBD1, 6 bases. Germline V gene sequence: CDR1 SGHVS, CDR2 FQNEAQ. The CDR3 spans 15 residues. The germline V and J ends were trimmed by 1 base and 9 bases, with 13 bases remaining between them. The part of the CDR3 DNA that was read is TGTGCCAGCAGCTTAGATCGGCAGGGGAGTTCACCC. Protein: CASSLDRQGSSP. The whole CDR3 protein is CASSLDRQGSSPLHF.

Regarding this clone: The read halts 3 residues ahead of the CDR3 end, with the missing end drawn from the germline J gene. This rearrangement joins TRBV5-4 to TRBJ2-2; the D gene could be TRBD1 or TRBD2 (6 bases each). CDR3 length equals 15 residues. V shed 5 bases and J shed 2 bases, with 13 bases lying between them. Germline lookup yields CDR1 SGHNT and CDR2 YYREEE (reference sequence). This chain's CDR3 is CASRAGQINTGELFF. CDR3 DNA, as far as it was read: TGTGCCAGCAGGGCGGGACAAATTAACACCGGGGAG.

About this clone: The read stops 3 residues short of the end of the CDR3; the missing end is completed from the germline J gene. The rearrangement links TRBV19 to TRBJ2-1; tentative D call: TRBD2 (6 bases). The germline CDR1 and CDR2 sequences are LNHDA and SQIVND (reference sequence). With 6 bases removed from V and 9 bases from J, the gap between germline ends came to 30 bases. CDR3 size: 18 residues. CDR3 in amino acids: CASSPSELGGSWLGEQFF. The CDR3 DNA, read in part, is TGTGCCAGTAGCCCTAGCGAGCTTGGGGGATCTTGGTTGGGTGAG.

Concerning this clone itself: The read ends 3 residues shy of where the CDR3 ends; the end is completed using the germline J gene. The chain uses TRBV20-1 and TRBJ2-3, with D possibly TRBD1 on 5 matching bases. Germline V gene sequence: CDR1 DFQATT, CDR2 SNEGSKA (reference sequence). This CDR3 spans 14 amino acids. CDR3 bases read: TGCAGTGCTAACCCTAGTCAGGGTAATGTCGCG. This encodes CSANPSQGNVA. The entire CDR3 protein is CSANPSQGNVAQYF.

Comments on this clone: An end of the junction does not agree with germline; a read error may underlie this. With the read ending 3 residues before the CDR3 end, the germline J gene is used to fill in that end. The chain couples TRBV30 to TRBJ1-5; 12 bases match TRBD1. Germline values: CDR1 GTSNPN, CDR2 SVGIG (reference sequence). This CDR3 region has 18 residues. The CDR3 protein is CAWSVNYAGTGGKQPQHF. The part of the CDR3 DNA that was read is TGTGCCTGGAGTGTAAATTATGCTGGGACAGGGGGCAAGCAGCCC.

With respect to this clone: Coverage ceases 3 residues before the CDR3 finishes, and the germline J gene fills in the end. The V gene is TRBV20-1, the J gene TRBJ1-5, with D tentatively TRBD1 (6 bases). The V gene's germline CDR1 is DFQATT and CDR2 SNEGSKA (reference sequence). The CDR3 extends over 13 amino acids. V was pared by 6 bases and J by 5 bases, with 14 bases between. CDR3 DNA, as far as it was read: TGCAGTGCGACAACAGGGAGATATCAGCCC. Its protein is CSATTGRYQP. In full, the CDR3 reads CSATTGRYQPQHF.

With regard to this clone: Read sequence stops 3 residues before the CDR3 end, and the germline J gene provides the missing end. The chain has TRBV12-3 or TRBV12-4 and TRBJ2-3, with 7 bases lining up with TRBD2. V shed 10 bases, J shed 2 bases, and the junction held 9 bases outside the gene matches. The CDR3 has 14 residues. The covered CDR3 bases are TGTGCCACCACCGGGACTACATTCACAGATACG. This translates into CATTGTTFTDT. The whole CDR3 reads CATTGTTFTDTQYF.

On this clone: Sequencing ends 3 residues short of the CDR3 end; the germline J gene provides the rest. The V and J genes are TRBV18 and TRBJ2-2; perhaps TRBD2 as D (6 bases). This CDR3 is 17 amino acids long. Looked up from germline, CDR1 is KGHSH and CDR2 is LQKENI. The CDR3 region is CASSPNFARRGNSPLFF. CDR3 DNA (partial): TGTGCCAGCTCACCAAATTTTGCGAGGAGGGGTAATTCACCG.

Regarding this clone: The read comes to an end 3 residues before the CDR3 does, leaving the germline J gene to fill in the end. This rearrangement joins TRBV20-1 to TRBJ2-7, with D tentatively TRBD1 (5 bases). Trimming shortened V by 2 bases and J by 6 bases, and 14 bases separated the two germline ends. CDR3 length: 13 amino acids. The germline CDR1 and CDR2 sequences are DFQATT and SNEGSKA (reference sequence). CDR3 region: CSARPGQSTEQYF. Partial CDR3 DNA: TGCAGTGCTAGACCCGGACAAAGTACCGAG.

CDR3 DNA (partial): TGTGCCAGCAGCGAGAAGGGTTCCCGCCCTGAA. Its protein is CASSEKGSRPE. The full-length CDR3 reads as CASSEKGSRPEAFF. V gene TRBV11-3 combines with J gene TRBJ1-1; D gene ambiguous. The read falls 3 residues short of the CDR3 end, and the missing part is taken from the germline J gene. The CDR3 covers 14 residues. Between the trimmed V and J ends, which lost 5 bases and 6 bases, there was a span of 16 bases. Germline CDR1 and CDR2: SGHNT and YENEEA.

Regarding this clone: The observed sequence ends 3 residues before the CDR3 terminus, with the missing tail filled in from the germline J gene. The J gene is TRBJ1-1, the V gene TRBV11-3; D not resolved. Germline V CDR1 and CDR2: SGHNT, YENEEA. Trimming cost V 1 base and J 5 bases, with 8 bases left between them. The CDR3 consists of 13 residues. CDR3 sequence: CASSLGVGTEAFF. CDR3 bases read: TGTGCCAGCAGCTTAGGTGTCGGGACTGAA.

About this clone itself: The CDR3 is cut off 3 residues early in the read; its end comes from the germline J gene. The chain recombines TRBV20-1 with TRBJ2-2; no firm D call. Germline-derived CDR1 and CDR2 are DFQATT and SNEGSKA (reference sequence). There are 15 residues in the CDR3. V lost 2 bases, J lost 0 bases, and 10 bases lay in between. CDR3 region: CSARSNQANTGELFF. The part of the CDR3 DNA that was read is TGCAGTGCTAGATCTAATCAGGCGAACACCGGGGAG.

A word on this clone: The read terminates 3 residues before the CDR3 end, so the remaining end is supplied by the germline J gene. Other nucleotide sequences from this sample produce the same CDR3. This chain links TRBV2 with TRBJ1-4; D perhaps matches TRBD1 (6 bases). From germline, CDR1 is SNHLY and CDR2 FYNNEI. The CDR3 has 15 residues. The V end lost 6 bases, the J end lost 8 bases, and 19 bases lay between the germline ends. The CDR3 loop reads CASSGGQGYNEKLFF. Partial CDR3 DNA: TGTGCCAGCAGCGGAGGGCAGGGGTACAACGAAAAA. Looking up the rest from reference TRBV2 and TRBJ1-4 gives the full variable domain: EPEVTQTPSHQVTQMGQEVILRCVPISNHLYFYWYRQILGQKVEFLVSFYNNEISEKSEIFDDQFSVERPDGSNFTLKIRSTKLEDSAMYFCASSGGQGYNEKLFFGSGTQLSVL.

Points on this clone: The read terminates 3 residues before the CDR3 end, so the remaining end is supplied by the germline J gene. This chain connects TRBV5-1 to TRBJ1-1; 7 bases align to TRBD1. The junction had 2 bases not matched to a gene; V was cut back by 5 bases and J by 1 base. CDR1 and CDR2 (germline): SGHRS, YFSETQ. This CDR3 has 13 amino acids. CDR3 sequence: CASRGQPNTEAFF. Partial CDR3 DNA: TGCGCCAGCAGGGGACAGCCGAACACTGAA. Complete variable domain (other parts from reference TRBV5-1 and TRBJ1-1): KAGVTQTPRYLIKTRGQQVTLSCSPISGHRSVSWYQQTPGQGLQFLFEYFSETQRNKGNFPGRFSGRQFSNSRSEMNVSTLELGDSALYLCASRGQPNTEAFFGQGTRLTVV.

Considering frequency, this clone is medium-sized. Read sequence stops 3 residues before the CDR3 end, and the germline J gene provides the missing end. The V gene is TRBV20-1, the J gene TRBJ2-3; 7 nucleotides match TRBD2. The CDR3 extends over 15 amino acids. Germline-derived CDR1 and CDR2 are DFQATT and SNEGSKA (reference sequence). The V gene end was trimmed by 0 bases and the J gene end by 0 bases; junction bases not matched to a gene: 3. This CDR3 reads CSARDAGASTDTQYF. The CDR3 DNA, read in part, is TGCAGTGCTAGAGATGCGGGAGCAAGCACAGATACG.